A single sample is the source of the 2 T cell receptor beta chains below, sequenced in a study of T cells after yellow fever vaccination. Each CDR3 protein gets one entry after TCRdb re-called the 5' RACE reads with MiXCR. The sample contains approximately 300,000 distinct CDR3 sequences, around 10% of which appear only once. Sample: CD4+ T cells sorted from PBMCs, taken 45 days after the yellow fever booster vaccination. All receptors come from a man between 18 and 29 years old who received the YFV17D yellow fever vaccine.

This clonotype was observed at least ten times. The genes are TRBV7-8 and TRBJ2-2, with D perhaps matching TRBD1 (6 bases). V was pared by 4 bases and J by 8 bases, with 11 bases between. From germline, CDR1 is SGHVS and CDR2 FQNEAQ. The CDR3 extends over 13 amino acids. The CDR3 is CASSSRQAGELFF. The CDR3 DNA is TGTGCCAGCAGCTCCAGACAGGCGGGGGAGCTGTTTTTT.

This clonotype was observed many times. The chain has TRBV7-6 and TRBJ1-3; D is ambiguous. The CDR3 covers 15 residues. CDR1 and CDR2 from the germline V gene are SGHVS and FNYEAQ. Trimming left V 5 bases short and J 0 bases short, with 11 bases between. The CDR3 protein is CASSEGSSSGNTIYF. CDR3 DNA: TGTGCCAGCAGCGAGGGCTCATCCTCTGGAAACACCATATATTTT.